This TCR beta chain was recovered during a study of T cells in Graves' hyperthyroidism and ophthalmopathy. Across the study: The initial diagnosis was the point when peripheral blood was collected, ahead of any treatment.

This clonotype was detected a few times. The germline V gene has CDR1 MNHEY and CDR2 SMNVEV (reference sequence). The CDR3 consists of 15 residues. Trimming shortened V by 5 bases and J by 6 bases, and 17 bases separated the two germline ends. Lactation, pregnancy, other autoimmune disease or uncontrolled infection led to exclusion of patients. Out of roughly 9.1 ml of fresh peripheral blood came the PBMCs. RNA transcripts yielded amplified TCR beta CDR3 regions. The HTBI primer set drove a first-round RT-PCR of the TCR CDR3. One entry per CDR3 protein results from TCRdb running MiXCR on the multiplex PCR reads. The sample includes 300,000 to 500,000 distinct CDR3 sequences, more than 13% of them seen just once.

The specimen was blood. This receptor was obtained from a man in his fifties with Graves' ophthalmopathy. V gene TRBV27 combines with J gene TRBJ2-1; unclear D gene. The CDR3 DNA sequence: TGTGCCAGCAGTGTTCACGTAGGCGATTTCAATGAGCAGTTCTTC. Its translation is CASSVHVGDFNEQFF.